Sample share makes the clone carrying this T cell receptor (beta chain) medium-sized. Its antigen is currently unknown. No patient had received any treatment before thyroid surgery. This entry belongs to a study of metastatic and nonmetastatic thyroid tumors. On the study more broadly: Thyroid patients, malignant and benign, had repertoires compared across blood and tumor or nodule tissue. Study-wide results and caveats: Benign nodules were reported to have significantly lower TCR beta diversity than malignant thyroid tumors, in blood and tumor.

Authors' methods: For papillary thyroid cancer, a distant-metastasis classifier was constructed from CDR3 differences observed across clinicopathological groups. TCRdb called clones again from the PCR reads with MiXCR. The V and J calls were determined by TCRdb, not by the authors. The sample lists about 19,000 clones, 25% seen once, with roughly 3.3% in the top ten. CDR1 is SGHVS, CDR2 FQNEAQ, per germline. The CDR3 sequence is 17 residues long. With 0 bases removed from V and 1 base from J, the gap between germline ends came to 14 bases. Sequences were obtained from blood. This rearrangement joins TRBV7-8 to TRBJ2-3; possible D gene TRBD1, 6 bases. This sequence was found in a male donor with papillary thyroid cancer or a benign thyroid nodule (not recorded which). Some clones in this sample may be carry-over from other donors' samples. The CDR3 DNA sequence: TGTGCCAGCAGCTTAGCCCCAACAGGGTTCGGCACAGATACGCAGTATTTT. Residues: CASSLAPTGFGTDTQYF.